This TCR beta chain was found in a study of cytomegalovirus exposure and HLA in healthy donors. Notes on the study in general: The study recorded 150 to 200 TCR beta chains that were cytomegalovirus-associated.

The PCR made use of 60 Vbeta and 13 Jbeta primers. Here immunoSEQ multiplex PCR was the method, and the copy in TCRdb shows in-frame clones only, minus some. The profile shows 150,000 to 200,000 clones, 75% to 85% of them singletons. The CDR3 extends over 15 amino acids. CDR1 is MNHNY and CDR2 is SVGAGI in the germline V gene (reference sequence). The V end was cut by 3 bases, the J end by 5 bases, with 14 bases between. Worth noting for this clone: Antigen unknown.

V is TRBV6-6 and J is TRBJ2-1; no firm D call. The source is a woman in her fifties or sixties in good health and CMV-seropositive. The sequenced sample consisted of PBMCs. For the CDR3, the DNA is TGTGCCAGCAGTTATACCCCTAACAGAAACAATGAGCAGTTCTTC. The encoded protein is CASSYTPNRNNEQFF.